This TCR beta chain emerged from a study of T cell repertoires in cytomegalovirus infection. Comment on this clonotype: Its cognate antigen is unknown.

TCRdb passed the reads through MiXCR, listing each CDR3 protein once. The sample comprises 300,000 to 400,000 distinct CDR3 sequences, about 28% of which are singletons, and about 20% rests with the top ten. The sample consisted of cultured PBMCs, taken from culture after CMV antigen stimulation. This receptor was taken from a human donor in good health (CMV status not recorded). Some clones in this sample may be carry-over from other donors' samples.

The CDR3 DNA is TGTGCCAGCTGCCCGCGGGGTCTGACAGATACGCAGTATTTT. Translating gives CASCPRGLTDTQYF. V usage is TRBV28 and J usage is TRBJ2-3; possible D gene TRBD2, 6 bases. Germline assignment: CDR1 MDHEN and CDR2 SYDVKM. Trimming took off 8 bases at V and 3 bases at J, with 15 bases between the two ends. The CDR3 consists of 14 residues.